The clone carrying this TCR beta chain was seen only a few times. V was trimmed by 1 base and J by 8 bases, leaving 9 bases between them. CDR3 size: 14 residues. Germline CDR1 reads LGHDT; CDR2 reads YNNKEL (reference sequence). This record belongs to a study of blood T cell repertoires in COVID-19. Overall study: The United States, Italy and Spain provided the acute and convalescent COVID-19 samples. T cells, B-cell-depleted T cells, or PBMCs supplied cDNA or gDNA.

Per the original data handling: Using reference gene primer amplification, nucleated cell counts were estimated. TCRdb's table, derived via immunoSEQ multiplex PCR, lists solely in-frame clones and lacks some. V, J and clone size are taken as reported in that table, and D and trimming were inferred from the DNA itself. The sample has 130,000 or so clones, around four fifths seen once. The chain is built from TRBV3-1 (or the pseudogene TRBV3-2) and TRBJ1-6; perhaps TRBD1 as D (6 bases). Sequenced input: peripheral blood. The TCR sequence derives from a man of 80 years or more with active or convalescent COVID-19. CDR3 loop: CASSQGGPDSPLHF. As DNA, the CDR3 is TGTGCCAGCAGCCAAGGGGGGCCAGATTCACCCCTCCACTTT.